This note documents a single T cell receptor (beta chain) sequence. Its antigen remains unknown. Deletions cut 7 bases from V and 2 bases from J, with 24 bases between. The CDR3 consists of 17 residues. Germline V CDR1 and CDR2: SGHTA, FQGNSA. These data belong to a study of T cell responses to AZD1222 COVID-19 vaccine. Measured with immunoSEQ multiplex PCR; TCRdb has only the in-frame clones, and not every one. Of more than 90,000 clones in the sample, 88% were seen once. The analysis combined second doses at about 4 or about 12 weeks. General observations from the study: Unmutated variant regions are reportedly targeted by nearly half of spike-specific TCRs. It should be noted that donors were predominantly white British and more often female, and clonal diversity was possibly underestimated.

The clonotype comes from an adult who received the AZD1222 COVID-19 vaccine. Sequenced here: peripheral blood, sampled 28 days after the second AZD1222 dose. The chain recombines TRBV7-2 with TRBJ2-7, with a weak D call TRBD1 (6 bases). The CDR3 DNA is TGTGCCAGCACCCCCTACTGGGACAAGTACAATACCTACGAGCAGTACTTC. Its protein is CASTPYWDKYNTYEQYF. The variable domain in full, completed from reference TRBV7-2 and TRBJ2-7, reads GAGVSQSPSNKVTEKGKDVELRCDPISGHTALYWYRQSLGQGLEFLIYFQGNSAPDKSGLPSDRFSAERTGGSVSTLTIQRTQQEDSAVYLCASTPYWDKYNTYEQYFGPGTRLTVT.